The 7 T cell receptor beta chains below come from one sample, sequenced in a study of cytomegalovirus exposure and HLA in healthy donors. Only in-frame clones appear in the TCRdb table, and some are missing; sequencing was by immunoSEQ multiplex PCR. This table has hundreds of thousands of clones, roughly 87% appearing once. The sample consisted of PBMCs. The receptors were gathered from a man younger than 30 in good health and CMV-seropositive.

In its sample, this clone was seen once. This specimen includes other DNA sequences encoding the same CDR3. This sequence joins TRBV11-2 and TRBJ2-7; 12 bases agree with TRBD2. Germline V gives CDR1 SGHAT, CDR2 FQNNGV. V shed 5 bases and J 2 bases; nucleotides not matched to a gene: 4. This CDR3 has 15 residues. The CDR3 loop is CASSPGLAGTYEQYF. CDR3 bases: TGTGCCAGCAGCCCGGGACTAGCGGGTACCTACGAGCAGTACTTC.

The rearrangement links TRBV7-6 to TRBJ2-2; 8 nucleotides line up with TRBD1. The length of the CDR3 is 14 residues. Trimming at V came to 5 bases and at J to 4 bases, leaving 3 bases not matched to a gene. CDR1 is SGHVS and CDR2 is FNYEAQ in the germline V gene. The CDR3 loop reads CASSQGQATGELFF. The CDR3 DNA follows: TGTGCCAGCAGCCAGGGACAGGCCACCGGGGAGCTGTTTTTT. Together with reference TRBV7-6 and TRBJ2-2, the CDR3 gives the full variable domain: GAGVSQSPRYKVTKRGQDVALRCDPISGHVSLYWYRQALGQGPEFLTYFNYEAQQDKSGLPNDRFSAERPEGSISTLTIQRTEQRDSAMYRCASSQGQATGELFFGEGSRLTVL.

The CDR3 protein is CASRLGIEEKLFF. DNA for the CDR3: TGTGCCAGCAGATTAGGGATTGAGGAAAAACTGTTTTTT. The rearrangement links TRBV6-6 to TRBJ1-4; D uncertain. Germline V lookup: CDR1 MNHNY, CDR2 SVGAGI (reference sequence). Deletions cut 6 bases from V and 8 bases from J, with 13 bases between. The CDR3 is made up of 13 amino acids.

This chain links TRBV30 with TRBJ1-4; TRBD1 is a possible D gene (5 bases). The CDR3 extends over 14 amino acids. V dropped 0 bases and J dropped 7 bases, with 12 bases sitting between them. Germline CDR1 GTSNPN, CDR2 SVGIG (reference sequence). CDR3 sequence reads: CAWSVGTLGEKLFF. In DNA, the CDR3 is TGTGCCTGGAGTGTAGGGACCCTGGGTGAAAAACTGTTTTTT.

The CDR3 nucleotides are TGTGCCAGCAGTCCGGGACAGGGAACCTACGAGCAGTACTTC. As protein: CASSPGQGTYEQYF. This chain connects TRBV28 to TRBJ2-7; the match to TRBD1 covers 9 bases. Trimming cost V 5 bases and J 2 bases; bases outside gene matches: 4. The CDR3 loop spans 14 amino acids. Looked up from germline, CDR1 is MDHEN and CDR2 is SYDVKM.

CDR3 nucleotides: TGTGCCAGCTCACCAGAGAAACAGGGGGCAGATACGCAGTATTTT. Translation gives CASSPEKQGADTQYF. The gene calls are TRBV18 and TRBJ2-3; the match to TRBD1 covers 8 bases. The CDR3 extends over 15 amino acids. Trimming at V came to 2 bases and at J to 4 bases, leaving 5 bases not matched to a gene. CDR1 and CDR2 (germline): KGHSH, LQKENI.

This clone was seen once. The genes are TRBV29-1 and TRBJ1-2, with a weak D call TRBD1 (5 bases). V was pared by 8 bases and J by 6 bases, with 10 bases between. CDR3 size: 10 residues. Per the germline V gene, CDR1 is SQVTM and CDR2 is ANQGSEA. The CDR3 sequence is CSTRGDGYTF. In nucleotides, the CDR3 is TGCAGCACCCGGGGGGATGGCTACACCTTC.